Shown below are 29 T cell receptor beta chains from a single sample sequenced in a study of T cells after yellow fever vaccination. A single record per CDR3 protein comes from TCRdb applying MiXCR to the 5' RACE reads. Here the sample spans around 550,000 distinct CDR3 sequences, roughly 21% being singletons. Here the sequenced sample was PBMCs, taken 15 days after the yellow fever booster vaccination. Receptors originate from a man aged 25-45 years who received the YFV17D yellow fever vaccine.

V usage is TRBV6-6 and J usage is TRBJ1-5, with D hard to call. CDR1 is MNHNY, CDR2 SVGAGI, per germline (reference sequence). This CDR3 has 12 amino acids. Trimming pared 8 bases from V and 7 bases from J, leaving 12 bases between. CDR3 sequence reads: CASGREVQPQHF. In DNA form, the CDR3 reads TGTGCCAGCGGAAGGGAGGTGCAGCCCCAGCATTTT.

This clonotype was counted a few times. The CDR3, as DNA: TGTGCTAGTGGTTCCGGGGGCGGCATTCAGTACTTC. It specifies CASGSGGGIQYF. The J gene is TRBJ2-4, the V gene TRBV12-5; D may match TRBD1 or TRBD2 (6 bases each). Trimming cost V 4 bases and J 9 bases, with 10 bases left between them. The CDR3 extends over 12 amino acids. Germline CDR1 LGHNT, CDR2 FRNRAP.

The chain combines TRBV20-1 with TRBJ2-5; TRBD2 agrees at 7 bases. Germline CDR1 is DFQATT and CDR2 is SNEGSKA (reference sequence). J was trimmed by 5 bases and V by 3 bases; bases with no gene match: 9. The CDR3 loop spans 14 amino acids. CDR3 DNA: TGCAGTGCTAGCTTCGTCGGGGGAGGGGAGACCCAGTACTTC. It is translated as CSASFVGGGETQYF.

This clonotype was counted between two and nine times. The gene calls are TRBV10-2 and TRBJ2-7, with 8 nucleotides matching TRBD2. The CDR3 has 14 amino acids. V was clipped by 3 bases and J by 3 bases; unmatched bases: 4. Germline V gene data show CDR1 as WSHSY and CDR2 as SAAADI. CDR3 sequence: CASSDGLAYYEQYF. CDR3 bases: TGCGCCAGCAGTGACGGACTAGCCTACTACGAGCAGTACTTC.

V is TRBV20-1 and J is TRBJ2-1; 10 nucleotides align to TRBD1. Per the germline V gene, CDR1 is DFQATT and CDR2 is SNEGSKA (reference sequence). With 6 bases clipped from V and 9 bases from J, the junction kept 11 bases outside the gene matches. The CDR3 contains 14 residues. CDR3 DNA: TGCAGTGCCGCCTGGACAGGGGGTACGAGTGAGCAGTTCTTC. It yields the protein CSAAWTGGTSEQFF.

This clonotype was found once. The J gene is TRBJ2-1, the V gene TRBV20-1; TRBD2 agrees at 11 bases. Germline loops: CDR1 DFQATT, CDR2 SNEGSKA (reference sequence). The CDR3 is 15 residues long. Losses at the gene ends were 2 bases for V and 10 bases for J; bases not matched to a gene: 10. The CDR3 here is CSARYGLAGGWEQFF. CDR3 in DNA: TGCAGTGCTAGATATGGGCTAGCGGGAGGTTGGGAGCAGTTCTTC.

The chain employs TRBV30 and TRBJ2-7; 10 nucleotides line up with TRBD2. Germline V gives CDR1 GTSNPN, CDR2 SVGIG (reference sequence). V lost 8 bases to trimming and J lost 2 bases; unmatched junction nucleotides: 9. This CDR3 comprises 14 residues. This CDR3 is CAGRYSGRTYEQYF. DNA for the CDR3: TGTGCCGGAAGGTATAGCGGGAGGACCTACGAGCAGTACTTC.

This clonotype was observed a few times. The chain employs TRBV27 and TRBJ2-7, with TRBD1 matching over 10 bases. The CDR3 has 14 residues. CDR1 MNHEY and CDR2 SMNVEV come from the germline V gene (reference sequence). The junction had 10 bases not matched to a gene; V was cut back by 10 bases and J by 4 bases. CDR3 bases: TGTGCCACCGGATGGGACAGGGGAGGTTACGAGCAGTACTTC. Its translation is CATGWDRGGYEQYF.

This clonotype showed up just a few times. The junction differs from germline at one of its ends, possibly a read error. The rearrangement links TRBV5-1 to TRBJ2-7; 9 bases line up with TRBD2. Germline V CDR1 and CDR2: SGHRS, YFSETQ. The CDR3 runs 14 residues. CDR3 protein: CASSRREGSSEQYF. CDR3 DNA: TGCGCCAGCTCTCGGCGGGAGGGATCCTCCGAGCAGTACTTC. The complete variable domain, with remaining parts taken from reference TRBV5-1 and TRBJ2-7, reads KAGVTQTPRYLIKTRGQQVTLSCSPISGHRSVSWYQQTPGQGLQFLFEYFSETQRNKGNFPGRFSGRQFSNSRSEMNVSTLELGDSALYLCASSRREGSSEQYFGPGTRLTVT.

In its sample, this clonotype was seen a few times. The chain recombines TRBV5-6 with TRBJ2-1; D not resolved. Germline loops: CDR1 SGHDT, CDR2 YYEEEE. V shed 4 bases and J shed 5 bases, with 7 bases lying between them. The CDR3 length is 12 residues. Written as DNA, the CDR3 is TGTGCCAGCAGCCAATGGAACAATGAGCAGTTCTTC. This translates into CASSQWNNEQFF.

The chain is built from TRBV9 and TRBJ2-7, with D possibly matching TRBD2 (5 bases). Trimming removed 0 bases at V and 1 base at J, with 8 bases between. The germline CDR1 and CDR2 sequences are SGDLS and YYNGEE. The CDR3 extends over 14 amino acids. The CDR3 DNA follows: TGTGCCAGCAGCGTAGACCGACTATCCTACGAGCAGTACTTC. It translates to CASSVDRLSYEQYF.

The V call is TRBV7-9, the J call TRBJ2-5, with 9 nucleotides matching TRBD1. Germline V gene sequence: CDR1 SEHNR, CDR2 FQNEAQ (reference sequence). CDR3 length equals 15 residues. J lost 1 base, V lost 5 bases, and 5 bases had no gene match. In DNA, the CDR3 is TGTGCCAGCAGCAGGACAGGGGACGGCCAAGAGACCCAGTACTTC. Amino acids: CASSRTGDGQETQYF.

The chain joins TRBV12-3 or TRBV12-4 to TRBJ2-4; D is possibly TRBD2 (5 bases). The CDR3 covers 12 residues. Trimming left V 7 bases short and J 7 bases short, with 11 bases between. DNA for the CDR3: TGTGCCAGCACTATACGGGGTAACATTCAGTACTTC. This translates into CASTIRGNIQYF.

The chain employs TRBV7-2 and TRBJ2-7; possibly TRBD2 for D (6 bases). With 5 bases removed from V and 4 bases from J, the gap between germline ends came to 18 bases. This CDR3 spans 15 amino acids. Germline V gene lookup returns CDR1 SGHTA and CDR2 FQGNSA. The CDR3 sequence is CASSARAGGEYEQYF. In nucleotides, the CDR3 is TGTGCCAGCAGCGCACGGGCCGGGGGAGAATACGAGCAGTACTTC.

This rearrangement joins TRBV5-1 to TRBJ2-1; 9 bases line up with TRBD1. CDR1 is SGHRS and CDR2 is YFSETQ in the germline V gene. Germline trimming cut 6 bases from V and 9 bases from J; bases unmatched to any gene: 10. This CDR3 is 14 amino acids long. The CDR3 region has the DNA TGCGCCAGCACTTCGGGACAGGGATTGGGTGAGCAGTTCTTC. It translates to CASTSGQGLGEQFF.

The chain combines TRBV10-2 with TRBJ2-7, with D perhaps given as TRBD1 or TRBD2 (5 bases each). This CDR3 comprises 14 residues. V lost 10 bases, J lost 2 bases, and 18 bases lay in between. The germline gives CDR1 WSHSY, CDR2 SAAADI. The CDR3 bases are TGCGCCACCCTGGGGCCGGGATTCACCTACGAGCAGTACTTC. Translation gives CATLGPGFTYEQYF.

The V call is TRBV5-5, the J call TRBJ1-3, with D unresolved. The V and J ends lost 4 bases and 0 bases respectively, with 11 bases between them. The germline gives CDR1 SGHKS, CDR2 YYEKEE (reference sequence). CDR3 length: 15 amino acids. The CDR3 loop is CASSRLWLSGNTIYF. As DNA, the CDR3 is TGTGCCAGCAGCCGCCTTTGGCTCTCTGGAAACACCATATATTTT. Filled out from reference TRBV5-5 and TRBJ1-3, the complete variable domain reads DAGVTQSPTHLIKTRGQQVTLRCSPISGHKSVSWYQQVLGQGPQFIFQYYEKEERGRGNFPDRFSARQFPNYSSELNVNALLLGDSALYLCASSRLWLSGNTIYFGEGSWLTVV.

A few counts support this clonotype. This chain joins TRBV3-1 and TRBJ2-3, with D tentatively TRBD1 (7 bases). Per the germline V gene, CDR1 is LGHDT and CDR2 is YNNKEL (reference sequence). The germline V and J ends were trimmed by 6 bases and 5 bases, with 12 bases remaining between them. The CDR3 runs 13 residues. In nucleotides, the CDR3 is TGTGCCAGCAGGTACAGGGGAGGAGATACGCAGTATTTT. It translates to CASRYRGGDTQYF.

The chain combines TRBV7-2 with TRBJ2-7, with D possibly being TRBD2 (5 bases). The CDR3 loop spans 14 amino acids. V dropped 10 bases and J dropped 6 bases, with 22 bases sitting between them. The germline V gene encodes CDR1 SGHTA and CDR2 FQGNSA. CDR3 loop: CATTREGRTIEQYF. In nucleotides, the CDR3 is TGTGCCACGACACGCGAGGGAAGGACCATCGAGCAGTACTTC.

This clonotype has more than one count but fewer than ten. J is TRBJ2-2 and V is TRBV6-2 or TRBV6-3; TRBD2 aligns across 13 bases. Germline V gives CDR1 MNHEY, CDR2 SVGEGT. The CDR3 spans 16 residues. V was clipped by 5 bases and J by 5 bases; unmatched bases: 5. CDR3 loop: CASSARLAGGTGELFF. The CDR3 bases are TGTGCCAGCAGTGCCCGACTAGCGGGAGGAACCGGGGAGCTGTTTTTT.

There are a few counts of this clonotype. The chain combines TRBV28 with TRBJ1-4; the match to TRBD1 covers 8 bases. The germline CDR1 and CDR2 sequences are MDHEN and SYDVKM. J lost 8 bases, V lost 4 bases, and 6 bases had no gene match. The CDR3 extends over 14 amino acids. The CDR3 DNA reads TGTGCCAGCAGTTCAGGGGGCGCGAGGGAAAAACTGTTTTTT. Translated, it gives CASSSGGAREKLFF.

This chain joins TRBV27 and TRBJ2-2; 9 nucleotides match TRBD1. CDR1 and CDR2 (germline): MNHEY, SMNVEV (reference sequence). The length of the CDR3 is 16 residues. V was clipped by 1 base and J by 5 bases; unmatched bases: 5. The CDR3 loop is CASSLYLGQGTGELFF. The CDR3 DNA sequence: TGTGCCAGCAGTTTATATCTCGGACAGGGGACCGGGGAGCTGTTTTTT.

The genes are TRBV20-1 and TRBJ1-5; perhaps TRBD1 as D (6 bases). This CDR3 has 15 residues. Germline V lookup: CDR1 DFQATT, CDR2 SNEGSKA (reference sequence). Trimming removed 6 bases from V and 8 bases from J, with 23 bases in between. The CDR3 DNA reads TGCAGTGCCCAGGATGCCAGAGGGGGACCTAAGCCCCAGCATTTT. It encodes CSAQDARGGPKPQHF.

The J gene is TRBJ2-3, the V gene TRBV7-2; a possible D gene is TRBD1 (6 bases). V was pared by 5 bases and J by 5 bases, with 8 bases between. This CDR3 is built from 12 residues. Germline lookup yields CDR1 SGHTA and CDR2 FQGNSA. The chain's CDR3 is CASSGGIDTQYF. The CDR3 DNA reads TGTGCCAGCAGCGGGGGCATAGATACGCAGTATTTT. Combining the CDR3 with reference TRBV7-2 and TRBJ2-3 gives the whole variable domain GAGVSQSPSNKVTEKGKDVELRCDPISGHTALYWYRQSLGQGLEFLIYFQGNSAPDKSGLPSDRFSAERTGGSVSTLTIQRTQQEDSAVYLCASSGGIDTQYFGPGTRLTVL.

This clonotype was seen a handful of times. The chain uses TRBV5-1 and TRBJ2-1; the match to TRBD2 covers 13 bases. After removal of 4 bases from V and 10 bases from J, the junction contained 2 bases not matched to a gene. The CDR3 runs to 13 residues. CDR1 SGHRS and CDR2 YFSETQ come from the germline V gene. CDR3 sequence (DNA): TGCGCCAGCAGCGGGGGACTAGCGGGAGAGCAGTTCTTC. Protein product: CASSGGLAGEQFF.

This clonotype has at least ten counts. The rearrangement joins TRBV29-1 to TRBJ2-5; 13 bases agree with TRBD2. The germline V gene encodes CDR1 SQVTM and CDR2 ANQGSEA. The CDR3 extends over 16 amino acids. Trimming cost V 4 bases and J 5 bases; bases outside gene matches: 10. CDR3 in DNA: TGCAGCGTTGGACATCGGACTAGCGGGAGAGGGGAGACCCAGTACTTC. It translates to CSVGHRTSGRGETQYF.

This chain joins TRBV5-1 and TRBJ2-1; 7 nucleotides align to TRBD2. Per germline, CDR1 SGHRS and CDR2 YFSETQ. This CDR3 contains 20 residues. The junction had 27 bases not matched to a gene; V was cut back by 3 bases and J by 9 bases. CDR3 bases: TGCGCCAGCAGCTCCACAACCGGGCCTAGGGGCCGAGCGGGACGGTTTGAGCAGTTCTTC. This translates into CASSSTTGPRGRAGRFEQFF.

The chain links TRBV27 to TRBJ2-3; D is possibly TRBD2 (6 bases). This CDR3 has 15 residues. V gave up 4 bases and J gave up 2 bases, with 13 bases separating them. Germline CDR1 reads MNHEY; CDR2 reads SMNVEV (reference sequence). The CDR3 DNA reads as TGTGCCAGCAGTTCGGGAGTTCGGTTCACAGATACGCAGTATTTT. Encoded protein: CASSSGVRFTDTQYF.

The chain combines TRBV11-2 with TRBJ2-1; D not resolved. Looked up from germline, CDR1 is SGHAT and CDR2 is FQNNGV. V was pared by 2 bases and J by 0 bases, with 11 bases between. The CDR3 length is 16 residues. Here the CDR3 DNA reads TGTGCCAGCAGCTTAATCTACGCCAGCTCCTACAATGAGCAGTTCTTC. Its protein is CASSLIYASSYNEQFF.